This T cell receptor beta chain was sequenced for a study of Graves' ophthalmopathy and Graves' hyperthyroidism. Regarding the study as a whole: Prediction of ophthalmopathy progression reached roughly 70% sensitivity and approximately 74% specificity.

Amplification of the TCR beta CDR3 regions used RNA transcripts (as template). A first-round RT-PCR used HTBI primers, followed by a second-round multiplex PCR. TCRdb reanalysed the multiplex PCR reads using MiXCR and keeps one entry per CDR3 protein. The sample includes over a million distinct CDR3 sequences, about 36% of them seen just once. There are 17 residues in the CDR3. The germline V gene has CDR1 SGHVS and CDR2 FNYEAQ. V shed 5 bases and J shed 3 bases, with 20 bases lying between them. Details on this clonotype: Its target is unknown.

This receptor was taken from an adult man with Graves' hyperthyroidism. The sequenced sample consisted of peripheral blood or thyroid tissue (not recorded which). This rearrangement joins TRBV7-6 to TRBJ1-5; D may be TRBD1 (5 bases). The CDR3 loop is CASSRGSAGTANQPQHF. The CDR3 DNA is TGTGCCAGCAGCCGAGGGTCGGCAGGGACGGCCAATCAGCCCCAGCATTTT. Looking up the rest from reference TRBV7-6 and TRBJ1-5 gives the full variable domain: GAGVSQSPRYKVTKRGQDVALRCDPISGHVSLYWYRQALGQGPEFLTYFNYEAQQDKSGLPNDRFSAERPEGSISTLTIQRTEQRDSAMYRCASSRGSAGTANQPQHFGDGTRLSIL.